A single sample gave rise to the 26 T cell receptor beta chains below, sequenced in a study of CD8+ T cells in alopecia areata (dated by TCRdb to the late 2010s). The method behind the library was the immunoSEQ multiplex PCR assay. For TCR sequencing, RNA was extracted from every sample and reverse transcribed into cDNA to serve as template. TCRdb obtained this table from immuneACCESS and retained in-frame rearrangements with V and J assigned. These tables miss some clones; where compared with another copy, unresolved V genes account for less than half of the shortfall, and the remainder is unexplained. The sample has roughly 100,000 clones on record, 55% of them singletons. About 9% of the sample is held by the ten biggest clonotypes. The sample was CD4+ T cells sorted from blood. These receptors were taken from a human donor in good health.

This clone has just a few counts. This sequence joins TRBV5-4 and TRBJ2-5, with no clear D. Germline V gives CDR1 SGHNT, CDR2 YYREEE (reference sequence). Trimming removed 3 bases at V and 3 bases at J, with 3 bases between. The CDR3 loop spans 11 amino acids. CDR3 in amino acids: CASSWEETQYF. In nucleotides, the CDR3 is TGTGCCAGCAGCTGGGAAGAGACCCAGTACTTC.

The genes are TRBV5-1 and TRBJ2-3; maybe TRBD1 (6 bases). CDR1 is SGHRS, CDR2 YFSETQ, per germline. V lost 5 bases and J 3 bases, leaving 13 bases between the germline ends. This CDR3 comprises 14 residues. The CDR3 region is CASRGALATDTQYF. The CDR3 DNA sequence: TGCGCCAGCAGGGGGGCTTTGGCGACAGATACGCAGTATTTT. The variable domain in full, completed from reference TRBV5-1 and TRBJ2-3, reads KAGVTQTPRYLIKTRGQQVTLSCSPISGHRSVSWYQQTPGQGLQFLFEYFSETQRNKGNFPGRFSGRQFSNSRSEMNVSTLELGDSALYLCASRGALATDTQYFGPGTRLTVL.

V usage is TRBV5-6 and J usage is TRBJ2-2; the D gene is possibly TRBD1 (6 bases). The CDR3 loop spans 16 amino acids. From germline, CDR1 is SGHDT and CDR2 YYEEEE. V was clipped by 4 bases and J by 0 bases, with 13 bases between them. The CDR3 protein is CASSPVDRPNTGELFF. CDR3 nucleotide sequence: TGTGCCAGCAGCCCTGTCGACAGGCCGAACACCGGGGAGCTGTTTTTT.

This chain joins TRBV30 and TRBJ1-6, with a tentative D call TRBD1 (5 bases). The V gene's germline CDR1 is GTSNPN and CDR2 SVGIG (reference sequence). CDR3 length: 14 residues. V lost 1 base to trimming and J lost 9 bases, with 13 bases between them. The CDR3 here is CAWSGGALGSPLHF. The CDR3, as DNA: TGTGCCTGGAGTGGTGGGGCGCTGGGTTCACCCCTCCACTTT.

V gene TRBV25-1 combines with J gene TRBJ2-3; TRBD1 aligns across 9 bases. Germline V lookup: CDR1 MGHDK, CDR2 SYGVNS. Trimming at V came to 7 bases and at J to 2 bases, leaving 7 bases not matched to a gene. The length of the CDR3 is 15 residues. CDR3 protein: CASTPGTGPTDTQYF. CDR3 in DNA: TGTGCCAGCACCCCCGGGACAGGGCCCACAGATACGCAGTATTTT. The full variable domain, rest sourced from reference TRBV25-1 and TRBJ2-3, is EADIYQTPRYLVIGTGKKITLECSQTMGHDKMYWYQQDPGMELHLIHYSYGVNSTEKGDLSSESTVSRIRTEHFPLTLESARPSHTSQYLCASTPGTGPTDTQYFGPGTRLTVL.

This clone was found a few times. The rearrangement links TRBV5-6 to TRBJ2-5, with D uncertain. Trimming removed 2 bases from V and 3 bases from J, with 14 bases in between. The germline V gene encodes CDR1 SGHDT and CDR2 YYEEEE. This CDR3 is built from 15 residues. The chain's CDR3 is CASSFPNLRKETQYF. DNA of the CDR3: TGTGCCAGCAGCTTTCCGAACCTGAGAAAAGAGACCCAGTACTTC.

DNA of the CDR3: TGTGCCAGCGGGACATCAGGGAGCAATCAGCCCCAGCATTTT. As protein: CASGTSGSNQPQHF. V gene TRBV7-9 combines with J gene TRBJ1-5, with a possible D match to TRBD1 (6 bases). Germline CDR1 SEHNR, CDR2 FQNEAQ (reference sequence). Deletions cut 8 bases from V and 1 base from J, with 12 bases between. The CDR3 runs to 14 residues.

This clone was detected a few times. This sample includes further DNA sequences coding for the same CDR3. V gene TRBV5-1 combines with J gene TRBJ1-5; D gene uncertain. V dropped 0 bases and J dropped 1 base, with 8 bases sitting between them. This CDR3 has 15 residues. The germline gives CDR1 SGHRS, CDR2 YFSETQ. This chain's CDR3 is CASSLGTQSNQPQHF. The CDR3, as DNA: TGCGCCAGCAGCTTGGGGACTCAAAGCAATCAGCCCCAGCATTTT.

J is TRBJ2-3 and V is TRBV6-5; 7 bases are a match to TRBD1. Germline-derived CDR1 and CDR2 are MNHEY and SVGAGI. The CDR3 sequence is 15 residues long. J gave up 2 bases and V 6 bases, and 8 bases lay outside the gene matches. In DNA form, the CDR3 reads TGTGCCAGCAGACGACAGGGATTAAACACAGATACGCAGTATTTT. This codes for CASRRQGLNTDTQYF.

The gene calls are TRBV7-9 and TRBJ1-6, with 8 bases matching TRBD1. With V trimmed by 0 bases and J by 9 bases, 4 bases remained unmatched. Germline lookup yields CDR1 SEHNR and CDR2 FQNEAQ (reference sequence). CDR3 length equals 15 residues. The CDR3 nucleotides are TGTGCCAGCAGCTTAGCTCAGGGGGCACTTTCACCCCTCCACTTT. Its protein is CASSLAQGALSPLHF.

The rearrangement links TRBV5-1 to TRBJ2-7, with no clear D. Trimming pared 0 bases from V and 4 bases from J, leaving 11 bases between. Germline V gives CDR1 SGHRS, CDR2 YFSETQ. CDR3 length: 14 amino acids. CDR3 in amino acids: CASSLGPTVYEQYF. The CDR3 bases are TGCGCCAGCAGCTTGGGACCCACCGTATACGAGCAGTACTTC.

The table lists this clone with a few counts. CDR3 amino acids: CAWSQIANEQFF. DNA of the CDR3: TGTGCCTGGAGTCAAATAGCCAATGAGCAGTTCTTC. This chain uses TRBV30 with TRBJ2-1; D not resolved. Germline V CDR1 and CDR2: GTSNPN, SVGIG (reference sequence). V was pared by 2 bases and J by 6 bases, with 8 bases between. This CDR3 is built from 12 residues. The whole variable domain, filled in from reference TRBV30 and TRBJ2-1, reads SQTIHQWPATLVQPVGSPLSLECTVEGTSNPNLYWYRQAAGRGLQLLFYSVGIGQISSEVPQNLSASRPQDRQFILSSKKLLLSDSGFYLCAWSQIANEQFFGPGTRLTVL.

The chain links TRBV29-1 to TRBJ2-2; D is possibly TRBD2 (6 bases). The CDR3 covers 14 residues. V lost 7 bases, J lost 0 bases, and 12 bases lay in between. Germline-derived CDR1 and CDR2 are SQVTM and ANQGSEA. The CDR3 region has the DNA TGCAGCGCACATAGCGGAACGAACACCGGGGAGCTGTTTTTT. This encodes CSAHSGTNTGELFF.

This clone was detected only a few times. The chain combines TRBV10-3 with TRBJ2-2; no reliable D call. Germline values: CDR1 ENHRY, CDR2 SYGVKD. The CDR3 consists of 11 residues. Trimming took off 10 bases at V and 1 base at J, with 4 bases between the two ends. The CDR3 reads CATRNTGELFF. The CDR3 DNA reads TGTGCCACCAGGAACACCGGGGAGCTGTTTTTT.

The CDR3 sequence is CAWSAAPLGYTF. The CDR3 DNA sequence: TGTGCCTGGAGCGCTGCCCCCTTGGGCTACACCTTC. The genes are TRBV30 and TRBJ1-2; D remains unclear. The CDR3 runs to 12 residues. Germline CDR1 and CDR2: GTSNPN and SVGIG (reference sequence). V was shortened by 3 bases and J by 8 bases, with 13 bases between the two germline ends.

The chain is built from TRBV5-6 and TRBJ2-1; no clear D. This CDR3 has 11 residues. The V and J ends lost 4 bases and 8 bases respectively, with 7 bases between them. Germline loops: CDR1 SGHDT, CDR2 YYEEEE. The DNA of the CDR3 is TGTGCCAGCAGCGATCAGTATGAGCAGTTCTTC. Translated, it gives CASSDQYEQFF.

The V and J genes are TRBV28 and TRBJ2-7; perhaps TRBD1 as D (8 bases). Trimming removed 4 bases at V and 2 bases at J, with 15 bases between. The germline V gene has CDR1 MDHEN and CDR2 SYDVKM. The CDR3 spans 15 residues. The CDR3 protein is CASSSGGGGTYEQYF. CDR3 sequence (DNA): TGTGCCAGCAGTTCAGGGGGCGGGGGCACCTACGAGCAGTACTTC.

The V and J genes are TRBV29-1 and TRBJ2-7, with D tentatively TRBD2 (7 bases). Germline CDR1 is SQVTM and CDR2 is ANQGSEA. V gave up 4 bases and J gave up 4 bases, with 14 bases separating them. The CDR3 covers 13 residues. In DNA, the CDR3 is TGCAGCGTTGGTGAGGGGGGGCTGTACGAGCAGTACTTC. It yields the protein CSVGEGGLYEQYF.

The table lists this clone with a few counts. This chain connects TRBV30 to TRBJ1-2, with D hard to call. Deletions cut 3 bases from V and 4 bases from J, with 15 bases between. CDR3 length: 14 residues. CDR1 GTSNPN and CDR2 SVGIG come from the germline V gene (reference sequence). The CDR3 DNA is TGTGCCTGGAGGATCCCCGGACCGCGCTATGGCTACACCTTC. It yields the protein CAWRIPGPRYGYTF. The complete variable domain, with remaining parts taken from reference TRBV30 and TRBJ1-2, reads SQTIHQWPATLVQPVGSPLSLECTVEGTSNPNLYWYRQAAGRGLQLLFYSVGIGQISSEVPQNLSASRPQDRQFILSSKKLLLSDSGFYLCAWRIPGPRYGYTFGSGTRLTVV.

The chain uses TRBV27 and TRBJ1-6, with D unresolved. Per the germline V gene, CDR1 is MNHEY and CDR2 is SMNVEV (reference sequence). The V end lost 5 bases, the J end lost 9 bases, and 11 bases lay between the germline ends. The CDR3 loop spans 13 amino acids. The CDR3 region has the DNA TGTGCCAGCAGTCCACGAGCCGGTTCACCCCTCCACTTT. It specifies CASSPRAGSPLHF.

This clone showed up just once. This chain connects TRBV11-2 to TRBJ1-2, with TRBD1 as a possible D gene (6 bases). The germline V gene has CDR1 SGHAT and CDR2 FQNNGV. The V end was cut by 4 bases, the J end by 1 base, with 10 bases between. The CDR3 loop spans 14 amino acids. The CDR3 nucleotides are TGTGCCAGCAGCTCCGTCAGGGGTAACTATGGCTACACCTTC. This codes for CASSSVRGNYGYTF.

The J gene is TRBJ2-7, the V gene TRBV20-1; 8 bases are a match to TRBD1. Germline V gene data show CDR1 as DFQATT and CDR2 as SNEGSKA (reference sequence). J lost 6 bases, V lost 4 bases, and 2 bases had no gene match. The CDR3 is made up of 11 amino acids. CDR3 DNA sequence: TGCAGTGCTATGGACAGGGTCGAGCAGTACTTC. Translating gives CSAMDRVEQYF.

The chain links TRBV2 to TRBJ1-3; D is uncertain. This CDR3 contains 13 residues. Germline V gene sequence: CDR1 SNHLY, CDR2 FYNNEI. The V and J ends lost 5 bases and 0 bases respectively, with 5 bases between them. The CDR3 loop is CASSSFSGNTIYF. In DNA form, the CDR3 reads TGTGCCAGCAGTTCCTTCTCTGGAAACACCATATATTTT.

The chain couples TRBV5-1 to TRBJ2-7; 8 positions match TRBD1. V dropped 4 bases and J dropped 2; count of bases not matched to a gene: 11. This CDR3 comprises 16 residues. Germline V gives CDR1 SGHRS, CDR2 YFSETQ. The CDR3 protein is CASSRTGNDPAYEQYF. CDR3 DNA: TGCGCCAGCAGCCGGACAGGGAATGATCCCGCCTACGAGCAGTACTTC.

V is TRBV9 and J is TRBJ1-1, with D possibly TRBD1 on 6 matching bases. The CDR3 has 14 residues. Germline V gene sequence: CDR1 SGDLS, CDR2 YYNGEE. The V end was cut by 3 bases, the J end by 1 base, with 10 bases between. CDR3 sequence (DNA): TGTGCCAGCAGCGCACAACAGGGGAACACTGAAGCTTTCTTT. Residues: CASSAQQGNTEAFF.

The rearrangement links TRBV23-1 to TRBJ1-2; no clear D. TRBV23-1 is classed as an ORF, of uncertain function. V dropped 7 bases and J dropped 0 bases, with 12 bases sitting between them. CDR3 length: 14 amino acids. The CDR3 nucleotides are TGCGCCAGCAAGGACGGCAGATCTAACTATGGCTACACCTTC. This sequence encodes CASKDGRSNYGYTF.